Given below is one T cell receptor (beta chain) in context. Its antigen is currently unknown. The repertoire was sequenced with immunoSEQ multiplex PCR; TCRdb's copy has only in-frame clones and lacks some. The sample yields tens of thousands of clones, about 90% seen once. The sample belongs to a study of a mutant IDH1 vaccine in newly diagnosed glioma. About the study: Eight vaccine doses were administered to patients at weeks 1, 3, 5, 7, 11, 15, 19 and 23. Patients previously underwent radiotherapy, temozolomide, or both, and most underwent both.

Described time point: week 23, last vaccination. Every single dose of the vaccine, 300 ug of mutant IDH1 20-mer peptide, came with topical imiquimod. CDR1 and CDR2 (germline): LGHNA, YSLEER. The CDR3 loop spans 15 amino acids. The trim removed 1 base at V and 10 bases at J, leaving 7 bases unmatched. Study observations and caveats: Of the patients, approximately 93% had vaccine-induced immune responses. Changes to the top peripheral T cell clonotypes appeared unrelated to pseudoprogression.

The chain links TRBV4-3 to TRBJ2-1; the match to TRBD2 covers 10 bases. The sequence derives from a man aged 40-49 years with glioma. The sequenced sample was PBMCs, obtained from a glioma patient whose treatment included an IDH1 peptide vaccine. The CDR3 reads CASSQGTSGREEQFF. For the CDR3, the DNA is TGCGCCAGCAGCCAAGGGACTAGCGGCAGAGAAGAGCAGTTCTTC.